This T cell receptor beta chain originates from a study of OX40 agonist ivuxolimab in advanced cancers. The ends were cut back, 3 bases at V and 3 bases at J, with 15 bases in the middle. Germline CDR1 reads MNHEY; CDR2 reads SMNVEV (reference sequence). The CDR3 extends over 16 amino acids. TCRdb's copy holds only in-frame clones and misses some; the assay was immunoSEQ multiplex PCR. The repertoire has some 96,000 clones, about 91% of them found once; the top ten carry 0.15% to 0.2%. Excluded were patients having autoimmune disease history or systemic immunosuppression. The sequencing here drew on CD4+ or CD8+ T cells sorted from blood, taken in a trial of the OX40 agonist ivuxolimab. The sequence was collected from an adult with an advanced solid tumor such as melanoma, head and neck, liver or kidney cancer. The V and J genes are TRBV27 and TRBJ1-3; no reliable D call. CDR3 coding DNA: TGTGCCAGCAGTTTGGGCGGTTGGGGTGGTGGAAACACCATATATTTT. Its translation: CASSLGGWGGGNTIYF.